The entry below describes one TCR beta chain. Its antigen remains undetermined. No clone much larger than this one lies a single base away; base qualities are absent. The CDR3 regions of human TCRbeta chains were analyzed by immunosequencing. Per the source publication's procedure: TCRs in the repertoires were compared against a reference library of SARS-CoV-2-specific TCRs that had been generated with the MIRA antigen-specificity platform. Breadth meant the fraction of unique TCRs that were SARS-CoV-2-associated, whereas depth meant the fraction of total T cells that were SARS-CoV-2-associated. Using the MIRA data, every spike-specific TCR was mapped to the spike region that the TCR reacted to and assigned to either a CD4 or a CD8 class. Log10-transformed breadth and depth values were compared by one-way ANOVA with Sidak's multiple comparisons tests. In TCRdb, the immuneACCESS table is reduced to in-frame sequences with V and J assigned. These tables do not hold every clone; where another copy was compared, an unresolved V gene accounts for under half, and the others remain unexplained. That table gives V, J and clone size, and the DNA gave D and trimming. The sample has 90,000 to 150,000 clones on record, approximately 86% of them singletons. Clones ranked in the top ten supply around 2.4% of the sample.

This specimen comes from a study of T cell responses to AZD1222 COVID-19 vaccine (dated by TCRdb to 2020 to 2022). Looking at the study overall: Because spike-specific TCR depth and breadth did not differ between the two schedules, AZD1222 recipients who got a second dose at roughly 4 weeks were pooled with those who got a second dose at roughly 12 weeks. A total of 230 to 250 trial participants underwent TCR sequencing, of whom about 200 had received two doses of AZD1222 and about 25 had received two doses of the MenACWY control vaccine. Trial participants were enrolled by age into 18-55, 56-69 and 70-plus year subgroups, with around 150, 28 and 57 TCR-sequenced participants respectively.

Results and caveats for the whole study, not just this receptor: Nearly half of unique spike-specific TCRs reportedly recognized epitopes outside regions mutated in the B.1.351 and B.1.1.7 variants. Because no samples from the day 14 peak response were available, repertoires could be characterized only after the peak T cell response. The 56-69-year group was small, and its depth increase did not reach significance, likely because of low power. Vaccine-associated CD4 TCRs spanned the whole spike protein, with dominant responses in regions 160-218 and 743-854. Only five or six AZD1222 recipients were SARS-CoV-2 seropositive at baseline, limiting conclusions about previously exposed vaccinees. Participants were mostly white British, with more females than males. The authors suggested clonal diversity may have been underestimated. A significant rise in spike-specific TCR breadth and depth was observed after two AZD1222 doses relative to day 0 and relative to MenACWY recipients.

A distance of 21 bases separates the germline ends of V and J, which lose 8 bases and 2 bases respectively. Inclusive of the bounding cysteine and phenylalanine, the CDR3 is 15 residues long. The CDR3 DNA has 45 bases and is translated from base 1. The germline V gene sets CDR1 to SQVTM and CDR2 to ANQGSEA. Sample time point, as interpreted from the label and publication: baseline before first vaccination. Vaccinee samples were obtained from the UK trials COV001 and COV002, which included a single-blind randomized controlled phase 2/3 trial of AZD1222 (ChAdOx1 nCoV-19) in healthy adults. For TCRbeta chain sequencing, PBMC samples from trial participants were taken at day 0 and at day 28 after the second dose.

The chain is made from TRBV29-1 and TRBJ2-5; the best D guess is TRBD1, with 5 bases matching. This clonotype originated in an adult in good health. The sample was peripheral blood, taken on day 0 of AZD1222 vaccination. The CDR3 in this case is CSPRGQFQGQETQYF. In nucleotides, the sequence is TGCAGCCCCCGAGGCCAGTTTCAGGGACAAGAGACCCAGTACTTC.